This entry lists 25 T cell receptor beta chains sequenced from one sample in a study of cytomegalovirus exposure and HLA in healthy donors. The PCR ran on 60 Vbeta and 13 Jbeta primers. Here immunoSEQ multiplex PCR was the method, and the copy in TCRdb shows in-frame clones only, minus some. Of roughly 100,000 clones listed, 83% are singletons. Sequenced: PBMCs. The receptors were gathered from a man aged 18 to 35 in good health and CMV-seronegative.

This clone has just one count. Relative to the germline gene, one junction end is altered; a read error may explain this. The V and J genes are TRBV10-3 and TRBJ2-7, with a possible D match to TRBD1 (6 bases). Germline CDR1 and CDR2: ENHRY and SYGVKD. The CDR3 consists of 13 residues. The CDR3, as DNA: TGTGCCAGCAGTGAAGGGGTCAGGGGCGAGCAGTACTTC. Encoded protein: CASSEGVRGEQYF.

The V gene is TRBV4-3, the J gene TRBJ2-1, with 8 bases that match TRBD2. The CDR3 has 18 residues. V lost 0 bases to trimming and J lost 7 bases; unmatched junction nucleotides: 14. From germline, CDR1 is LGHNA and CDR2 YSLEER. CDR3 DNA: TGCGCCAGCAGCCAAGATCTGACGGCAGCGGGAGCTAGAAATGAGCAGTTCTTC. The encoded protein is CASSQDLTAAGARNEQFF.

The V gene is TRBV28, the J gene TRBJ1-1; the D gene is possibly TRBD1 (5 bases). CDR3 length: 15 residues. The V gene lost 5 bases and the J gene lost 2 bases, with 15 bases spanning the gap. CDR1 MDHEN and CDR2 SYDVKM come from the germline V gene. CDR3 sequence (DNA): TGTGCCAGCAGTCTCGCGACAGCACTTAACACTGAAGCTTTCTTT. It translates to CASSLATALNTEAFF.

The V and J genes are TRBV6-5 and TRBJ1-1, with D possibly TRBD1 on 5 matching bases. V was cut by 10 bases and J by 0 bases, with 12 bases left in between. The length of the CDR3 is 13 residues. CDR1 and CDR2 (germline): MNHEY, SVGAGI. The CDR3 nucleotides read TGTGCCACCACGCCAGGGCTGAACACTGAAGCTTTCTTT. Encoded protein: CATTPGLNTEAFF.

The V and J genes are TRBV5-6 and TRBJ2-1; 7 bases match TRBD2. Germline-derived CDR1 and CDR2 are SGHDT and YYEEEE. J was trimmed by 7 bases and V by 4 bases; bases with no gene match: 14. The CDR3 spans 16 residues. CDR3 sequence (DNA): TGTGCCAGCAGCCCGCCGGGGAGGGATAGTCGGAATGAGCAGTTCTTC. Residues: CASSPPGRDSRNEQFF. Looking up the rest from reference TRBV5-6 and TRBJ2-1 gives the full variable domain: DAGVTQSPTHLIKTRGQQVTLRCSPKSGHDTVSWYQQALGQGPQFIFQYYEEEERQRGNFPDRFSGHQFPNYSSELNVNALLLGDSALYLCASSPPGRDSRNEQFFGPGTRLTVL.

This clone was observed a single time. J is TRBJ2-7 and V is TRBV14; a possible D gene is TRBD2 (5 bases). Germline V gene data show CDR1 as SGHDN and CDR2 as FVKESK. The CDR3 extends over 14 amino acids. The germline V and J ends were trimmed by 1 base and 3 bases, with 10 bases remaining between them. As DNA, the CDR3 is TGTGCCAGCAGCCAAGGTGCGGGTGACTACGAGCAGTACTTC. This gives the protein CASSQGAGDYEQYF. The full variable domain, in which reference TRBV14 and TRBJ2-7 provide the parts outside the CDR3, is EAGVTQFPSHSVIEKGQTVTLRCDPISGHDNLYWYRRVMGKEIKFLLHFVKESKQDESGMPNNRFLAERTGGTYSTLKVQPAELEDSGVYFCASSQGAGDYEQYFGPGTRLTVT.

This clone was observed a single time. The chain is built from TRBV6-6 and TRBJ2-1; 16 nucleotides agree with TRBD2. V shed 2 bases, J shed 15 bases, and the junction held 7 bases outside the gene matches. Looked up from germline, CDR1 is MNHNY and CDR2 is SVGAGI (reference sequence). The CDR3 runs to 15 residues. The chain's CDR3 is CASSYAEGLAGGMFF. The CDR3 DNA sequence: TGTGCCAGCAGTTACGCCGAGGGACTAGCGGGAGGGATGTTCTTC.

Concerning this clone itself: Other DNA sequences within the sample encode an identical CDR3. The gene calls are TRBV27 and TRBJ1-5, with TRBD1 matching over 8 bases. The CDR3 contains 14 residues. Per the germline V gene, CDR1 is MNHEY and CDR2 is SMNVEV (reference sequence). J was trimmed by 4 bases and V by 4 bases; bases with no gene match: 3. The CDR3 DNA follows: TGTGCCAGCAGTTCTACAGGGGGAAATCAGCCCCAGCATTTT. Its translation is CASSSTGGNQPQHF.

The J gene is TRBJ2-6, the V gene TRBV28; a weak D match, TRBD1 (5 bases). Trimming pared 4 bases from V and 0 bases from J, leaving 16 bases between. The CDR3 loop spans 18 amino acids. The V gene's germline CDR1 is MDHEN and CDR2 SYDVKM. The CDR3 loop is CASSSIGLGVSGANVLTF. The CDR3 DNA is TGTGCCAGCAGTTCAATAGGGCTAGGGGTCTCTGGGGCCAACGTCCTGACTTTC.

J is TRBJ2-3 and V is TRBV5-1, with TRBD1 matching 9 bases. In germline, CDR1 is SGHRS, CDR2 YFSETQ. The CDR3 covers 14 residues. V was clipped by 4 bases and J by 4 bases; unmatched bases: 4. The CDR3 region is CASSPTGGADTQYF. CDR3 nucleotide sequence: TGCGCCAGCAGCCCCACAGGGGGCGCAGATACGCAGTATTTT.

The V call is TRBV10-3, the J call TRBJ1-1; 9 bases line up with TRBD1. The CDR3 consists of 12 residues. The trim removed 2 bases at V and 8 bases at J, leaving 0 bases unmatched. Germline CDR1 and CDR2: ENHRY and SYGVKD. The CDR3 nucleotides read TGTGCCATCAGTGAGGACAGGGGGGAAGCTTTCTTT. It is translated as CAISEDRGEAFF.

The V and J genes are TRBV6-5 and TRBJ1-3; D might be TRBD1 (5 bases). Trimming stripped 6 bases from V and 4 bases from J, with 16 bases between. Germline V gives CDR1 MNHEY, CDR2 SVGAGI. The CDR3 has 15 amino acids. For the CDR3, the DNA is TGTGCCAGCAGCTCCTCAGGGACTTTGGGAAACACCATATATTTT. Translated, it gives CASSSSGTLGNTIYF.

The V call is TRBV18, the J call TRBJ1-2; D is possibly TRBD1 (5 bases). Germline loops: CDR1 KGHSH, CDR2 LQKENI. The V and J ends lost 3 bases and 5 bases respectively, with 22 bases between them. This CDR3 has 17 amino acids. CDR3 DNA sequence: TGTGCCAGCTCACCCTTAGGCGATGCGGCAGGGCAATATGGCTACACCTTC. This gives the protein CASSPLGDAAGQYGYTF. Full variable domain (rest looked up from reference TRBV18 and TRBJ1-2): NAGVMQNPRHLVRRRGQEARLRCSPMKGHSHVYWYRQLPEEGLKFMVYLQKENIIDESGMPKERFSAEFPKEGPSILRIQQVVRGDSAAYFCASSPLGDAAGQYGYTFGSGTRLTVV.

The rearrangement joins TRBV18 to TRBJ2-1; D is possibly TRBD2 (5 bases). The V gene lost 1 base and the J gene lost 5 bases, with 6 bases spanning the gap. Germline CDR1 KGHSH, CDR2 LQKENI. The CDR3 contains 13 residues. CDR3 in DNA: TGTGCCAGCTCACCACGGGAGAACAATGAGCAGTTCTTC. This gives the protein CASSPRENNEQFF.

CDR3 in amino acids: CASNPFGAESYEQYF. The DNA of the CDR3 is TGCGCCAGCAACCCGTTCGGTGCGGAGTCCTACGAGCAGTACTTC. The chain is built from TRBV23-1 and TRBJ2-7; D gene uncertain. TRBV23-1 falls under the ORF class, with uncertain function. The CDR3 spans 15 residues. Deletions cut 7 bases from V and 1 base from J, with 17 bases between.

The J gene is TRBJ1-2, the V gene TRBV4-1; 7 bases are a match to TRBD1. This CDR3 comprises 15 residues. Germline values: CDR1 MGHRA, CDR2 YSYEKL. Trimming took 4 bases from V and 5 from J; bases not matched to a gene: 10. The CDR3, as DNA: TGCGCCAGCAGCCTAGAGACAGGGTTAACGTATGGCTACACCTTC. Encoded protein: CASSLETGLTYGYTF.

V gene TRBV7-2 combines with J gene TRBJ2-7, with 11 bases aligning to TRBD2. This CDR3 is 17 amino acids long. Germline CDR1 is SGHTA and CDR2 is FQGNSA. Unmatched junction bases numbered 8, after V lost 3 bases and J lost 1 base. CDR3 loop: CASSFPGLADSSYEQYF. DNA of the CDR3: TGTGCCAGCAGCTTTCCGGGACTAGCGGATTCTTCCTACGAGCAGTACTTC.

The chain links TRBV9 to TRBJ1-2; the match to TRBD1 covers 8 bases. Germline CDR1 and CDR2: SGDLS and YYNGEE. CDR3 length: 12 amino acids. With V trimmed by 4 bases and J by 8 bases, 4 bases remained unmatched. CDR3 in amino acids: CASSLTGAGYTF. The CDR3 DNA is TGTGCCAGCAGCCTGACAGGGGCAGGCTACACCTTC.

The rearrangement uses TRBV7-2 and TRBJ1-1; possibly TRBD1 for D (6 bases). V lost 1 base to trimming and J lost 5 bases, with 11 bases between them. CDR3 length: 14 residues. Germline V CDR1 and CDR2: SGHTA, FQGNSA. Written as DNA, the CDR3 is TGTGCCAGCAGCTTAGACAGGGTGGGAACTGAAGCTTTCTTT. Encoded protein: CASSLDRVGTEAFF. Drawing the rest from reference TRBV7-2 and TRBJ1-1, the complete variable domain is GAGVSQSPSNKVTEKGKDVELRCDPISGHTALYWYRQSLGQGLEFLIYFQGNSAPDKSGLPSDRFSAERTGGSVSTLTIQRTQQEDSAVYLCASSLDRVGTEAFFGQGTRLTVV.

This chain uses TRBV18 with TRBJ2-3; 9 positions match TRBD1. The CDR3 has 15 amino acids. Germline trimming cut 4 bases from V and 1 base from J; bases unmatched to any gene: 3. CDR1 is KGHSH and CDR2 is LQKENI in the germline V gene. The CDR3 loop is CASSRRDRGTDTQYF. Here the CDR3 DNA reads TGTGCCAGCTCACGCCGGGACAGGGGCACAGATACGCAGTATTTT.

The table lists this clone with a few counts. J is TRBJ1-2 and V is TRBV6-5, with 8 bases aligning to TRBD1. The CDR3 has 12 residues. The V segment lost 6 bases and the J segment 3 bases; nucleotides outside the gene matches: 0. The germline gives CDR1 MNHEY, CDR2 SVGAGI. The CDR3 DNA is TGTGCCAGCAGGGGACAGGACTATGGCTACACCTTC. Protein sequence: CASRGQDYGYTF.

The CDR3: CSVERASANTGELFF. In DNA form, the CDR3 reads TGCAGCGTTGAACGGGCTAGCGCGAACACCGGGGAGCTGTTTTTT. V is TRBV29-1 and J is TRBJ2-2, with D perhaps TRBD2 (6 bases). There are 15 residues in the CDR3. The V and J ends lost 2 bases and 0 bases respectively, with 10 bases between them. In germline, CDR1 is SQVTM, CDR2 ANQGSEA.

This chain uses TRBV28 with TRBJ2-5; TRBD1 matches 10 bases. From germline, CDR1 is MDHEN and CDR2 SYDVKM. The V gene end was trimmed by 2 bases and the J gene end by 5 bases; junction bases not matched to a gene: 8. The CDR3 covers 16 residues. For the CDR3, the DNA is TGTGCCAGCAGTTTAGGGACAGGGGTTGGTTGGGAGACCCAGTACTTC. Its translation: CASSLGTGVGWETQYF.

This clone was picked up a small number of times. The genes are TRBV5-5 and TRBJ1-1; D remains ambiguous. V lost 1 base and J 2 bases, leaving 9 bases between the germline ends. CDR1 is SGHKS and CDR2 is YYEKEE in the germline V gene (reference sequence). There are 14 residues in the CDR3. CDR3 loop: CASSLIQENTEAFF. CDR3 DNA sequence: TGTGCCAGCAGCTTGATCCAGGAAAACACTGAAGCTTTCTTT. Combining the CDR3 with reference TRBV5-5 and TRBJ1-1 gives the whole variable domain DAGVTQSPTHLIKTRGQQVTLRCSPISGHKSVSWYQQVLGQGPQFIFQYYEKEERGRGNFPDRFSARQFPNYSSELNVNALLLGDSALYLCASSLIQENTEAFFGQGTRLTVV.

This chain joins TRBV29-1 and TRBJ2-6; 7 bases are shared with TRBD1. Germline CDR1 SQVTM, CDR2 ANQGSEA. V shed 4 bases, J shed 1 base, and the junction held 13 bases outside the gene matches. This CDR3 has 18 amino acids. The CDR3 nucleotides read TGCAGCGTTGTTCTCCCGGGACAGCCCTTATCTGGGGCCAACGTCCTGACTTTC. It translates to CSVVLPGQPLSGANVLTF.